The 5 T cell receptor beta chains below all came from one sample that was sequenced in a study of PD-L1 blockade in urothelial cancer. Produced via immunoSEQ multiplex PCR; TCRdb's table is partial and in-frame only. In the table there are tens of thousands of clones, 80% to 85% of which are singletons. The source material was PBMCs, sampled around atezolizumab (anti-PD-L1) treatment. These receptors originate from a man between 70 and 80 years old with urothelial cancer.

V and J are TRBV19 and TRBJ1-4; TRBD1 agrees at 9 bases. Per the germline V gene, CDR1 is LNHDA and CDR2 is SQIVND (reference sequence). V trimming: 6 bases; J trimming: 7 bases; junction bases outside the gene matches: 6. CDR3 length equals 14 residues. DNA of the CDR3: TGTGCCAGTAGCCGGGACAGGGATGGTGAAAAACTGTTTTTT. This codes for CASSRDRDGEKLFF. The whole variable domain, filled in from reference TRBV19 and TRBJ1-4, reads DGGITQSPKYLFRKEGQNVTLSCEQNLNHDAMYWYRQDPGQGLRLIYYSQIVNDFQKGDIAEGYSVSREKKESFPLTVTSAQKNPTAFYLCASSRDRDGEKLFFGSGTQLSVL.

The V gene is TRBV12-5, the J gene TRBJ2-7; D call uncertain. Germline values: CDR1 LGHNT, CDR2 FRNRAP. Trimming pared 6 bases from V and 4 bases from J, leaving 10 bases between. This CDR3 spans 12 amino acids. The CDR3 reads CASGGWWYEQYF. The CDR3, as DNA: TGTGCTAGTGGGGGCTGGTGGTACGAGCAGTACTTC.

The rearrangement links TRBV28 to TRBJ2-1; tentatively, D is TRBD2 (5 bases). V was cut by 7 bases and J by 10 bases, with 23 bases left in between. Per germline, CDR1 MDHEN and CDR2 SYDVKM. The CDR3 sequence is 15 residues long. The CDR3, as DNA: TGTGCCAGCACGCGGACTTTTCCGCCCTACGTCGAGCAGTTCTTC. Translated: CASTRTFPPYVEQFF.

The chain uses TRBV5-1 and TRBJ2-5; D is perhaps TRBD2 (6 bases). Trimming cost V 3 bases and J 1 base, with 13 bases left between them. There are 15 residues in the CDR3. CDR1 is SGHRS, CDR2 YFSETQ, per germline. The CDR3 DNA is TGCGCCAGCAGCTCTCCCCAGGGAGGCCAAGAGACCCAGTACTTC. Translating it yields CASSSPQGGQETQYF.

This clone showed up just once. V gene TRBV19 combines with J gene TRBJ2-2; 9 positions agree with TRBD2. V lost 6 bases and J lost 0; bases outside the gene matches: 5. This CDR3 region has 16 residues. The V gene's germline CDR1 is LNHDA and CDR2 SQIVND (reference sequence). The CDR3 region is CASRSAGGPNTGELFF. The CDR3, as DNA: TGTGCCAGTAGGTCAGCGGGAGGCCCGAACACCGGGGAGCTGTTTTTT.